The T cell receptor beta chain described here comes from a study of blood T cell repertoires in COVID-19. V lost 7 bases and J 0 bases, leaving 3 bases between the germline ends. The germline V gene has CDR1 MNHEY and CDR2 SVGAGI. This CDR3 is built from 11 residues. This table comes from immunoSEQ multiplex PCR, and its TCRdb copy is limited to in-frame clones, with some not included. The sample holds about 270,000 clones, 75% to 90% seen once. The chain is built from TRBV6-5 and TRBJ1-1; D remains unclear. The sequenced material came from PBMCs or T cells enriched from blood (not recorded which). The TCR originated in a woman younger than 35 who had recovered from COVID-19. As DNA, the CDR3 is TGTGCCAGCATCGTGAACACTGAAGCTTTCTTT. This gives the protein CASIVNTEAFF.